Listed below are T cell receptor beta chains from one sample, sequenced in a study of shared T cell receptors in the human thymus. Sequencing was performed with immunoSEQ multiplex PCR; in TCRdb, only in-frame clones are kept and a portion is missing. The top ten hold over 0.008% of the sample, which has 720,000 or so clones, 80% to 90% seen once. The data were also submitted as part of a second study, on human thymus T cells.

The sequencing input was thymocytes. These receptors were collected from a girl less than two years old with a congenital heart defect. Both conserved end residues are trimmed from each CDR3. The D gene is left open where the match is weak. Where a row states a size, it is once, few, many or the class of an expanded clone; other rows omit it.

D gene	V gene	J gene	clone size	CDR3 protein
NA	TRBV7-5	TRBJ1-5	NA	ARSTHRVAAQPQH
NA	TRBV5-4	TRBJ1-2	NA	ASSLGQSFYGYT
NA	TRBV6-5	TRBJ1-2	NA	ASSSGSGSLYGYT
NA	TRBV19	TRBJ1-1	few	ASSIGGNTEAF
NA	TRBV11-1	TRBJ1-1	NA	ASSLGSGGQGFC
TRBD1	TRBV7-9	TRBJ2-3	NA	ASSGTGGDTQY
TRBD2	TRBV7-2	TRBJ2-1	NA	ASSLPPPWAGGFFDEQF
TRBD1	TRBV4-1	TRBJ1-3	NA	ASSQEGEVDRGGNTIY
NA	TRBV18	TRBJ1-1	NA	ASSPAMKGVHLISEAF
NA	TRBV25-1	TRBJ1-5	NA	ASSEGGRSNQPQH
TRBD1	TRBV4-1	TRBJ1-5	NA	ASSQDRGLVQGGNSNQPQH
NA	TRBV13	TRBJ1-2	NA	ASSSLLPDRNYGYT
TRBD1	TRBV10-3	TRBJ1-2	NA	ATKLINAGGYGYT
NA	TRBV7-9	TRBJ2-2	NA	ASSSGEVAGELF
NA	TRBV2	TRBJ2-7	NA	ASSVGQTYEQY
TRBD1	TRBV7-9	TRBJ2-2	NA	ASSRGQAGELF
NA	TRBV9	TRBJ1-2	NA	ASSVGPGQNRNYGYT
TRBD1	TRBV15	TRBJ2-3	once	ATTRGTLTDTQY
NA	TRBV7-6	TRBJ1-3	NA	ASSWGGTSENTIY
NA	TRBV11-2	TRBJ1-5	NA	ASKRGAGQPQH
TRBD1	TRBV6-5	TRBJ2-1	once	ATRPGQGDNEQF
NA	TRBV7-3	TRBJ1-6	NA	ASSLIPGFWGPYNSPLH
NA	TRBV6-5	TRBJ1-2	NA	ASYSRGYGYT
NA	TRBV10-1	TRBJ2-7	NA	TSSERDNKYEQY
TRBD1	TRBV6-4	TRBJ1-6	NA	ASREVPSTGNSPLH
TRBD2	TRBV2	TRBJ2-1	NA	ASRLAGPNNEQF
TRBD1	TRBV28	TRBJ2-7	once	ASSAIPGTGYSYEQY
NA	TRBV19	TRBJ1-2	NA	ASSHTGKTNYGYT
NA	TRBV2	TRBJ2-7	NA	ASSRGPSGEQY
TRBD2	TRBV6-5	TRBJ2-1	NA	ASRERGGLGNEQF
TRBD1	TRBV5-4	TRBJ1-1	NA	ASSSWDRVIAEAF
NA	TRBV9	TRBJ1-2	NA	ASSVRGSQGRANYGYT
NA	TRBV6-5	TRBJ1-2	NA	ASRCHRDYGYT
NA	TRBV5-4	TRBJ2-3	NA	ASSFPEDSPPSTDTQY
NA	TRBV19	TRBJ1-2	NA	ASSIFWENYGYT
NA	TRBV5-6	TRBJ1-2	NA	ASSMTVVNYGYT
TRBD2	TRBV19	TRBJ2-2	NA	ASSITSGGQGGELF
NA	TRBV20-1	TRBJ1-1	NA	SAVLNTEAF
TRBD2	TRBV4-2	TRBJ2-7	NA	ASSHPGLAGTSSYEQY
TRBD2	TRBV10-1	TRBJ2-3	once	ASSGVWTSPDTQY
NA	TRBV7-8	TRBJ2-1	NA	ASHQRGNEQF
NA	TRBV28	TRBJ1-6	NA	ASSPTPRTISSSYNSPLH
NA	TRBV6-1	TRBJ2-1	NA	ASSVLKQGTYNEQF